What follows are 30 T cell receptor beta chains derived from one specimen sequenced in a study of CD4 T cells in relation to SARS-CoV-2 and coronaviruses. This table comes from immunoSEQ multiplex PCR, and its TCRdb copy is limited to in-frame clones, with some not included. The table shows 30,000 to 45,000 clones, with around 89% occurring only once. Sequencing input: memory CD4+ T cells from PBMCs. The receptors stem from an adult with COVID-19.

This CDR3 reads CASSVLAALSYNEQFF. As DNA, the CDR3 is TGTGCCAGCAGCGTATTAGCGGCCCTCTCCTACAATGAGCAGTTCTTC. The gene calls are TRBV9 and TRBJ2-1; possible D gene TRBD2, 6 bases. V lost 1 base, J lost 0 bases, and 11 bases lay in between. Germline CDR1 reads SGDLS; CDR2 reads YYNGEE. CDR3 length equals 16 residues.

The chain links TRBV6-5 to TRBJ2-3, with 12 bases aligning to TRBD2. Germline V CDR1 and CDR2: MNHEY, SVGAGI. The CDR3 loop spans 15 amino acids. The V and J ends lost 6 bases and 4 bases, in that order; junction bases with no gene match: 5. Written as DNA, the CDR3 is TGTGCCAGCAGACCCGGGACTAGCGGGCCAGATACGCAGTATTTT. Translating it yields CASRPGTSGPDTQYF.

This clone was observed a handful of times. The rearrangement uses TRBV28 and TRBJ1-1; 10 bases align to TRBD1. J was trimmed by 5 bases and V by 5 bases; bases with no gene match: 11. This CDR3 contains 16 residues. The germline gives CDR1 MDHEN, CDR2 SYDVKM. The CDR3 loop is CASSVTTGGSVTEAFF. Written as DNA, the CDR3 is TGTGCCAGCAGTGTAACGACAGGGGGCTCGGTGACTGAAGCTTTCTTT. The full variable domain, completed using reference TRBV28 and TRBJ1-1, is DVKVTQSSRYLVKRTGEKVFLECVQDMDHENMFWYRQDPGLGLRLIYFSYDVKMKEKGDIPEGYSVSREKKERFSLILESASTNQTSMYLCASSVTTGGSVTEAFFGQGTRLTVV.

V and J are TRBV15 and TRBJ1-4; a possible D gene is TRBD1 (6 bases). This CDR3 region has 15 residues. The V end was cut by 6 bases, the J end by 3 bases, with 14 bases between. Germline CDR1 and CDR2: LNHNV and YYDKDF (reference sequence). CDR3 residues: CATRQGNAANEKLFF. The DNA of the CDR3 is TGTGCCACCAGACAGGGAAACGCAGCTAATGAAAAACTGTTTTTT.

Regarding this clone: Compared with germline, one end of the junction differs, possibly owing to a read error. For the CDR3, the DNA is TGTGCCAGCAGTACACAGGGTCCAACTGGAGCTTTCTTT. It yields the protein CASSTQGPTGAFF. This chain connects TRBV12-3 or TRBV12-4 to TRBJ1-1; TRBD1 is a possible D gene (6 bases). This CDR3 is 13 amino acids long.

The count of this clone is one. This chain uses TRBV4-2 with TRBJ1-3; a possible D gene is TRBD1 (6 bases). The CDR3 contains 15 residues. Trimming stripped 2 bases from V and 4 bases from J, with 12 bases between. Germline loops: CDR1 LGHNA, CDR2 YNFKEQ. CDR3 coding DNA: TGTGCCAGCAGCCAACAGGGGCCGGGGGGAAACACCATATATTTT. Translated, it gives CASSQQGPGGNTIYF.

This clone appeared a few times. V is TRBV12-3 or TRBV12-4 and J is TRBJ2-1, with D unresolved. The CDR3 runs 11 residues. The CDR3 DNA sequence: TGTGCTGTGGGAACCTACAATGAGCAGTTCTTC. It yields the protein CAVGTYNEQFF.

For this clone: Other nucleotide sequences from this sample produce the same CDR3. The chain is built from TRBV4-1 and TRBJ1-1; D is uncertain. CDR1 and CDR2 (germline): MGHRA, YSYEKL. The CDR3 consists of 14 residues. V was pared by 0 bases and J by 0 bases, with 5 bases between. CDR3 protein: CASSQDRVNTEAFF. Written as DNA, the CDR3 is TGCGCCAGCAGCCAAGATCGGGTGAACACTGAAGCTTTCTTT.

The sample holds a few counts of this clone. The V gene is TRBV5-1, the J gene TRBJ2-1; the match to TRBD1 covers 8 bases. The CDR3 contains 13 residues. The V and J ends lost 4 bases and 8 bases, in that order; junction bases with no gene match: 5. In germline, CDR1 is SGHRS, CDR2 YFSETQ. The DNA of the CDR3 is TGCGCCAGCAGCCTGACAGGGGCCGATGAGCAGTTCTTC. Translating gives CASSLTGADEQFF.

CDR3 sequence: CASSWDRRDSPLHF. CDR3 nucleotides: TGTGCCAGCAGCTGGGACAGGAGGGATTCACCCCTCCACTTT. J is TRBJ1-6 and V is TRBV5-8, with 8 bases lining up with TRBD1. Germline V CDR1 and CDR2: SGHTS, YDEGEE. The CDR3 spans 14 residues. The V and J ends lost 3 bases and 8 bases, in that order; junction bases with no gene match: 4.

The chain uses TRBV4-1 and TRBJ2-3, with 11 bases lining up with TRBD2. The CDR3 has 17 amino acids. Germline lookup yields CDR1 MGHRA and CDR2 YSYEKL. The V segment lost 2 bases and the J segment 2 bases; nucleotides outside the gene matches: 6. CDR3 protein: CASSQTPSGGPTDTQYF. CDR3 DNA: TGCGCCAGCAGCCAAACCCCTAGCGGGGGGCCCACAGATACGCAGTATTTT.

The chain has TRBV19 and TRBJ2-7; no reliable D call. CDR3 length equals 13 residues. Germline V gene sequence: CDR1 LNHDA, CDR2 SQIVND (reference sequence). Trimming took 0 bases from V and 4 from J, leaving 7 bases between them. CDR3 in DNA: TGTGCCAGTAGTATAGAATTGTGGTACGAGCAGTACTTC. Encoded protein: CASSIELWYEQYF.

J is TRBJ2-5 and V is TRBV7-3; TRBD2 aligns across 10 bases. This CDR3 has 16 amino acids. Germline V gene sequence: CDR1 SGHTA, CDR2 FQGTGA. The ends lost 5 bases at V and 1 base at J; junction bases unmatched: 7. The CDR3 here is CASSTGSGGAQETQYF. For the CDR3, the DNA is TGTGCCAGCAGCACGGGGAGCGGGGGGGCCCAAGAGACCCAGTACTTC.

The V call is TRBV7-2, the J call TRBJ2-1; 8 nucleotides agree with TRBD2. Per the germline V gene, CDR1 is SGHTA and CDR2 is FQGNSA. V trimming: 3 bases; J trimming: 6 bases; junction bases outside the gene matches: 16. This CDR3 spans 18 amino acids. CDR3 protein: CASSFSAGLGGGRNEQFF. CDR3 nucleotides: TGTGCCAGCAGCTTCAGTGCGGGTTTGGGCGGGGGGCGCAATGAGCAGTTCTTC.

The chain carries TRBV2 and TRBJ1-1; perhaps TRBD1 as D (5 bases). The V and J ends lost 4 bases and 3 bases respectively, with 9 bases between them. The germline V gene encodes CDR1 SNHLY and CDR2 FYNNEI. This CDR3 contains 13 residues. CDR3 nucleotide sequence: TGTGCCAGCAGTGGTTCAGGGTACACTGAAGCTTTCTTT. Protein product: CASSGSGYTEAFF.

The chain combines TRBV5-1 with TRBJ2-7, with TRBD2 identical over 7 bases. Trimming at V came to 0 bases and at J to 1 base, leaving 4 bases not matched to a gene. Per germline, CDR1 SGHRS and CDR2 YFSETQ. CDR3 size: 15 residues. The CDR3 coding sequence is TGCGCCAGCAGCTTGGTCGGGGGGAGGTCCTACGAGCAGTACTTC. The encoded protein is CASSLVGGRSYEQYF.

The chain joins TRBV7-2 to TRBJ1-2; D not certain. There are 13 residues in the CDR3. Germline lookup yields CDR1 SGHTA and CDR2 FQGNSA. V was cut by 5 bases and J by 5 bases, with 12 bases left in between. The CDR3 sequence is CASSRPGRYGYTF. DNA of the CDR3: TGTGCCAGCAGCCGGCCCGGACGGTATGGCTACACCTTC.

This rearrangement joins TRBV20-1 to TRBJ2-3; unclear D gene. With 3 bases removed from V and 0 bases from J, the gap between germline ends came to 16 bases. Per germline, CDR1 DFQATT and CDR2 SNEGSKA (reference sequence). The CDR3 consists of 16 residues. As DNA, the CDR3 is TGCAGTGCTAGTCGACCGGGCACCCTAAGCACAGATACGCAGTATTTT. Amino acids: CSASRPGTLSTDTQYF.

The rearrangement uses TRBV29-1 and TRBJ2-3, with D hard to call. V lost 4 bases and J lost 4, with 6 bases in between. Germline V CDR1 and CDR2: SQVTM, ANQGSEA. This CDR3 has 11 amino acids. CDR3 region: CSVAIPDTQYF. The CDR3 nucleotides are TGCAGCGTTGCCATTCCAGATACGCAGTATTTT.

The gene calls are TRBV10-2 and TRBJ1-1; D is unresolved. CDR3 length equals 11 residues. V was pared by 6 bases and J by 3 bases, with 5 bases between. Germline V gene sequence: CDR1 WSHSY, CDR2 SAAADI. CDR3 coding DNA: TGCGCCAGCAGCCGCGACACTGAAGCTTTCTTT. Encoded protein: CASSRDTEAFF.

V gene TRBV6-5 combines with J gene TRBJ1-3, with 12 bases fitting TRBD1. The CDR3 is made up of 15 amino acids. V lost 2 bases to trimming and J lost 9 bases; unmatched junction nucleotides: 5. Looked up from germline, CDR1 is MNHEY and CDR2 is SVGAGI. The CDR3 reads CASSYQGQGAATIYF. The DNA for the CDR3 is TGTGCCAGCAGTTACCAGGGACAGGGGGCTGCCACCATATATTTT.

This chain joins TRBV5-1 and TRBJ2-2, with 8 bases identical to TRBD1. V shed 4 bases, J shed 4 bases, and the junction held 15 bases outside the gene matches. The CDR3 extends over 18 amino acids. CDR1 is SGHRS and CDR2 is YFSETQ in the germline V gene. CDR3 DNA sequence: TGCGCCAGCAGCCAGGACAGGGTAGACTCCAAGTTCACCGGGGAGCTGTTTTTT. It codes for CASSQDRVDSKFTGELFF.

Notes on this clone: At one boundary the junction diverges from the germline segment, which might be a read error. The CDR3 reads CASSAGGQETQYF. The CDR3 bases are TGTGCTAGCAGCGCCGGGGGGCAAGAGACCCAGTACTTC. V and J are TRBV7-7 and TRBJ2-5; TRBD2 aligns across 7 bases. The CDR3 loop spans 13 amino acids. Germline lookup yields CDR1 SSHAT and CDR2 FNYEAQ (reference sequence).

The V call is TRBV18, the J call TRBJ2-1, with a possible D match to TRBD1 (5 bases). Germline assignment: CDR1 KGHSH and CDR2 LQKENI. V was trimmed by 6 bases and J by 0 bases, leaving 9 bases between them. CDR3 length: 14 amino acids. DNA for the CDR3: TGTGCCAGCTCCGACAGCTTCTCCTACAATGAGCAGTTCTTC. It encodes CASSDSFSYNEQFF.

The chain employs TRBV14 and TRBJ2-2; D remains ambiguous. CDR1 is SGHDN and CDR2 is FVKESK in the germline V gene. With 0 bases removed from V and 6 bases from J, the gap between germline ends came to 5 bases. The CDR3 length is 13 residues. CDR3 protein: CASSQDRPGELFF. In DNA form, the CDR3 reads TGTGCCAGCAGCCAAGATAGGCCCGGGGAGCTGTTTTTT.

In nucleotides, the CDR3 is TGTGCCAGCACGCAAGTAGGAGGGGCCTATGGCTACACCTTC. It yields the protein CASTQVGGAYGYTF. V usage is TRBV2 and J usage is TRBJ1-2; TRBD1 is a possible D gene (5 bases). CDR3 length: 14 residues. The germline CDR1 and CDR2 sequences are SNHLY and FYNNEI. V gave up 7 bases and J gave up 4 bases, with 16 bases separating them.

The V and J genes are TRBV5-8 and TRBJ2-6; no definite D call. Germline V gene sequence: CDR1 SGHTS, CDR2 YDEGEE. V lost 4 bases and J 3 bases, leaving 11 bases between the germline ends. The CDR3 covers 15 residues. This CDR3 is CASSVFSNGANVLTF. The DNA for the CDR3 is TGTGCCAGCAGCGTTTTCAGTAATGGGGCCAACGTCCTGACTTTC.

J is TRBJ1-5 and V is TRBV6-5; D is possibly TRBD1 (5 bases). The germline V gene encodes CDR1 MNHEY and CDR2 SVGAGI. Trimming removed 6 bases from V and 2 bases from J, with 11 bases in between. This CDR3 spans 14 amino acids. CDR3 loop: CASSASGGNQPQHF. The CDR3 DNA follows: TGTGCCAGCAGCGCTTCGGGGGGCAATCAGCCCCAGCATTTT.

The chain is built from TRBV6-5 and TRBJ1-6; the match to TRBD1 covers 9 bases. Germline assignment: CDR1 MNHEY and CDR2 SVGAGI. The length of the CDR3 is 14 residues. The V and J ends lost 6 bases and 10 bases, in that order; junction bases with no gene match: 7. The CDR3 nucleotides are TGTGCCAGCAGCTGGACAGGGGAAGGGTCACCCCTCCACTTT. It is translated as CASSWTGEGSPLHF.

As for this clone: One junction end does not reproduce the germline sequence, and a read error may be involved. The chain joins TRBV28 to TRBJ2-5; 7 nucleotides match TRBD1. Germline values: CDR1 MDHEN, CDR2 SYDVKM. This CDR3 is 10 amino acids long. DNA for the CDR3: TGTGCCACCTACAGGGGCCGCCAAGACTTC. Translating gives CATYRGRQDF.